Following are 31 T cell receptor beta chains from one sample sequenced in a study of cytomegalovirus exposure and HLA in healthy donors. Repertoires were generated with immunoSEQ multiplex PCR, while TCRdb's copy carries only in-frame clones and drops some. Seen here are more than 95,000 clones, about nine tenths observed once, and the top ten hold roughly 4.4%. Source material: PBMCs. These receptors came from a man aged 18 to 29 in good health and CMV-seropositive.

The chain couples TRBV11-2 to TRBJ1-4, with 8 nucleotides matching TRBD1. This CDR3 spans 15 amino acids. CDR1 is SGHAT, CDR2 FQNNGV, per germline. Unmatched junction bases numbered 8, after V lost 1 base and J lost 10 bases. The CDR3 bases are TGTGCCAGCAGCTTAGGCTCTGGCAGGGGGCGAAAACTGTTTTTT. Translated: CASSLGSGRGRKLFF.

The chain joins TRBV10-2 to TRBJ2-2; 7 nucleotides line up with TRBD2. The length of the CDR3 is 15 residues. J was trimmed by 4 bases and V by 10 bases; bases with no gene match: 12. CDR1 and CDR2 (germline): WSHSY, SAAADI. The CDR3 DNA is TGCGCCACTTCATTGAGGGGAGGGCGCACCGGGGAGCTGTTTTTT. Protein product: CATSLRGGRTGELFF.

The chain uses TRBV4-2 and TRBJ1-3, with D unresolved. Trimming removed 0 bases from V and 0 bases from J, with 6 bases in between. The CDR3 is 15 amino acids. The germline CDR1 and CDR2 sequences are LGHNA and YNFKEQ. CDR3 protein: CASSQESSSGNTIYF. The CDR3 coding sequence is TGTGCCAGCAGCCAAGAGTCCAGCTCTGGAAACACCATATATTTT.

The chain uses TRBV10-2 and TRBJ2-1, with 11 bases identical to TRBD1. Germline CDR1 WSHSY, CDR2 SAAADI. Trimming at V came to 7 bases and at J to 8 bases, leaving 7 bases not matched to a gene. The CDR3 contains 14 residues. CDR3 sequence reads: CASTKPGQGDEQFF. The CDR3 DNA reads TGCGCCAGCACTAAGCCGGGACAGGGGGATGAGCAGTTCTTC.

This clone was recorded many times. V is TRBV19 and J is TRBJ1-6, with TRBD1 matching 7 bases. The V and J ends lost 3 bases and 7 bases, in that order; junction bases with no gene match: 3. CDR1 and CDR2 (germline): LNHDA, SQIVND (reference sequence). The CDR3 runs to 14 residues. The CDR3 spells CASSIMGQNSPLHF. In DNA form, the CDR3 reads TGTGCCAGTAGTATTATGGGACAGAATTCACCCCTCCACTTT.

The chain uses TRBV15 and TRBJ2-3; 11 positions agree with TRBD2. V shed 1 base, J shed 2 bases, and the junction held 5 bases outside the gene matches. CDR1 LNHNV and CDR2 YYDKDF come from the germline V gene (reference sequence). The CDR3 has 17 amino acids. CDR3 in amino acids: CATSRASGGTYTDTQYF. The CDR3 region has the DNA TGTGCCACCAGCAGAGCTAGCGGGGGGACCTACACAGATACGCAGTATTTT.

The rearrangement uses TRBV7-9 and TRBJ1-2; tentative D call: TRBD1 (5 bases). The CDR3 loop spans 16 amino acids. V lost 6 bases and J lost 2, with 19 bases in between. Germline V gives CDR1 SEHNR, CDR2 FQNEAQ (reference sequence). CDR3 coding DNA: TGTGCCAGCAGTCCGCAAAGCAGGGTGATAAACTATGGCTACACCTTC. This sequence encodes CASSPQSRVINYGYTF.

The chain couples TRBV7-8 to TRBJ2-4; D may be TRBD1 (5 bases). The V end was cut by 3 bases, the J end by 0 bases, with 12 bases between. CDR1 is SGHVS, CDR2 FQNEAQ, per germline. CDR3 length: 16 residues. Written as DNA, the CDR3 is TGTGCCAGCAGCTTTTCAGGGTCCTTAGCCAAAAACATTCAGTACTTC. It is translated as CASSFSGSLAKNIQYF.

The rearrangement joins TRBV6-1 to TRBJ2-5, with TRBD2 matching 7 bases. The germline CDR1 and CDR2 sequences are MNHNS and SASEGT. This CDR3 comprises 14 residues. The ends lost 8 bases at V and 5 bases at J; junction bases unmatched: 11. The CDR3 sequence: CASSSGLTVETQYF. CDR3 nucleotide sequence: TGTGCCAGCTCTAGCGGATTAACGGTCGAGACCCAGTACTTC.

The V call is TRBV5-1, the J call TRBJ2-3; 7 bases agree with TRBD1. The V gene end was trimmed by 0 bases and the J gene end by 3 bases; junction bases not matched to a gene: 4. Per germline, CDR1 SGHRS and CDR2 YFSETQ. This CDR3 is built from 15 residues. The CDR3 reads CASSLGAGGTDTQYF. CDR3 coding DNA: TGCGCCAGCAGCTTGGGGGCAGGGGGTACAGATACGCAGTATTTT.

V gene TRBV5-1 combines with J gene TRBJ1-2, with D perhaps matching TRBD1 (6 bases). The germline V gene has CDR1 SGHRS and CDR2 YFSETQ. This CDR3 spans 14 amino acids. Between the trimmed V and J ends, which lost 2 bases and 4 bases, there was a span of 12 bases. The CDR3 loop reads CASSLTADSYGYTF. In DNA form, the CDR3 reads TGCGCCAGCAGCTTAACGGCGGACAGCTATGGCTACACCTTC.

This chain uses TRBV7-9 with TRBJ2-5; possible D gene TRBD1, 6 bases. This CDR3 has 14 amino acids. Deletions cut 5 bases from V and 5 bases from J, with 15 bases between. Germline V lookup: CDR1 SEHNR, CDR2 FQNEAQ (reference sequence). The CDR3: CASSHRAIRETQYF. The CDR3 bases are TGTGCCAGCAGCCACAGGGCCATCCGGGAGACCCAGTACTTC.

The rearrangement joins TRBV27 to TRBJ2-4, with 10 bases that match TRBD1. The germline CDR1 and CDR2 sequences are MNHEY and SMNVEV (reference sequence). Trimming at V came to 2 bases and at J to 3 bases, leaving 13 bases not matched to a gene. The CDR3 extends over 19 amino acids. The CDR3 coding sequence is TGTGCCAGCAGTTTAGGTGGGGGCGACAGGGGGCGGGGCAAAAACATTCAGTACTTC. Translation gives CASSLGGGDRGRGKNIQYF.

This chain joins TRBV6-1 and TRBJ2-7; 7 bases are shared with TRBD1. Germline V gene data show CDR1 as MNHNS and CDR2 as SASEGT. V lost 5 bases and J lost 2; bases outside the gene matches: 3. The CDR3 totals 13 residues. The CDR3 spells CASSPGTAYEQYF. CDR3 bases: TGTGCCAGCAGTCCCGGGACAGCCTACGAGCAGTACTTC.

The chain has TRBV4-2 and TRBJ1-1; D might be TRBD1 (6 bases). Deletions cut 1 base from V and 1 base from J, with 13 bases between. CDR1 LGHNA and CDR2 YNFKEQ come from the germline V gene. CDR3 length: 16 amino acids. CDR3 nucleotide sequence: TGTGCCAGCAGCCAAGGGGGGCCCGACCGGAACACTGAAGCTTTCTTT. It specifies CASSQGGPDRNTEAFF.

The V gene is TRBV10-2, the J gene TRBJ1-1; 7 bases agree with TRBD1. The CDR3 sequence is 14 residues long. Germline loops: CDR1 WSHSY, CDR2 SAAADI. Trimming took 5 bases from V and 0 from J; bases not matched to a gene: 3. CDR3 coding DNA: TGCGCCAGCAGTCCCGGGACAGTGAACACTGAAGCTTTCTTT. Protein: CASSPGTVNTEAFF.

This chain links TRBV18 with TRBJ2-2, with 7 bases lining up with TRBD1. CDR1 is KGHSH, CDR2 LQKENI, per germline. After removal of 3 bases from V and 0 bases from J, the junction contained 16 bases not matched to a gene. CDR3 size: 20 residues. The CDR3 DNA is TGTGCCAGCTCACCTGAAAAACCGGGACAGACTATCGCGAACACCGGGGAGCTGTTTTTT. This encodes CASSPEKPGQTIANTGELFF.

V and J are TRBV2 and TRBJ2-7; D is ambiguous. The CDR3 contains 12 residues. Germline loops: CDR1 SNHLY, CDR2 FYNNEI. Trimming pared 5 bases from V and 2 bases from J, leaving 7 bases between. CDR3 coding DNA: TGTGCCAGCAGTCCTTCCCCCTACGAGCAGTACTTC. Translating it yields CASSPSPYEQYF.

The V and J genes are TRBV10-1 and TRBJ2-1; 8 positions agree with TRBD1. Losses at the gene ends were 2 bases for V and 12 bases for J; bases not matched to a gene: 9. Germline V gives CDR1 WNHNN, CDR2 SYGVQD (reference sequence). The CDR3 extends over 14 amino acids. The CDR3 loop reads CASSEPGTGLGQFF. CDR3 nucleotide sequence: TGCGCCAGCAGTGAGCCTGGGACAGGCCTTGGGCAGTTCTTC.

Only a few counts were recorded for this clone. V gene TRBV28 combines with J gene TRBJ1-1, with 11 bases identical to TRBD1. The CDR3 extends over 14 amino acids. Germline values: CDR1 MDHEN, CDR2 SYDVKM. After removal of 6 bases from V and 6 bases from J, the junction contained 6 bases not matched to a gene. CDR3 in DNA: TGTGCCAGCAGCTCGGGACAGGGGGTTTCTGAAGCTTTCTTT. This gives the protein CASSSGQGVSEAFF.

The chain carries TRBV9 and TRBJ1-4; 9 bases fit TRBD1. The J segment lost 8 bases and the V segment lost 3 bases, leaving 14 bases of the junction unmatched. CDR1 and CDR2 (germline): SGDLS, YYNGEE. The CDR3 contains 17 residues. The CDR3 sequence is CASSARTGDGQGEKLFF. CDR3 bases: TGTGCCAGCAGCGCCCGGACAGGGGATGGTCAGGGCGAAAAACTGTTTTTT.

The V call is TRBV7-6, the J call TRBJ1-5, with 7 bases fitting TRBD1. The germline gives CDR1 SGHVS, CDR2 FNYEAQ. This CDR3 has 15 amino acids. V lost 5 bases to trimming and J lost 7 bases; unmatched junction nucleotides: 11. The CDR3 bases are TGTGCCAGCAGCCCCGGGACAGCCGGCGGACAGCCCCAGCATTTT. It is translated as CASSPGTAGGQPQHF. Using reference TRBV7-6 and TRBJ1-5 for the parts outside the CDR3, the full variable domain is GAGVSQSPRYKVTKRGQDVALRCDPISGHVSLYWYRQALGQGPEFLTYFNYEAQQDKSGLPNDRFSAERPEGSISTLTIQRTEQRDSAMYRCASSPGTAGGQPQHFGDGTRLSIL.

Concerning this clone itself: This may come from a read error, since a much larger clone is one base off. The rearrangement joins TRBV6-4 to TRBJ2-3; 12 bases are a match to TRBD2. V lost 5 bases and J lost 1; bases outside the gene matches: 1. Looked up from germline, CDR1 is MRHNA and CDR2 is SNTAGT. The CDR3 is 15 amino acids. CDR3: CASSRLAGGTDTQYF. CDR3 in DNA: TGTGCCAGCAGTCGACTAGCGGGGGGCACAGATACGCAGTATTTT.

The V and J genes are TRBV5-1 and TRBJ2-1; possible D gene TRBD1, 5 bases. V was clipped by 5 bases and J by 0 bases, with 12 bases between them. The CDR3 has 15 amino acids. Germline V gene data show CDR1 as SGHRS and CDR2 as YFSETQ. For the CDR3, the DNA is TGCGCCAGCAGTTCTAGGGGTAACTCCTACAATGAGCAGTTCTTC. Protein: CASSSRGNSYNEQFF.

The V and J genes are TRBV19 and TRBJ2-7; D is ambiguous. Germline CDR1 LNHDA, CDR2 SQIVND (reference sequence). Trimming left V 1 base short and J 0 bases short, with 7 bases between. The CDR3 has 14 amino acids. Here the CDR3 DNA reads TGTGCCAGTAGTATAGGAAAGAGCTCCTACGAGCAGTACTTC. Its protein is CASSIGKSSYEQYF.

This chain connects TRBV5-1 to TRBJ2-1; tentatively, D is TRBD2 (5 bases). Germline V gene lookup returns CDR1 SGHRS and CDR2 YFSETQ. V gave up 5 bases and J gave up 3 bases, with 15 bases separating them. The CDR3 contains 15 residues. The CDR3 sequence is CASSEGDPIYNEQFF. CDR3 in DNA: TGCGCCAGCAGTGAGGGCGACCCAATCTACAATGAGCAGTTCTTC.

V and J are TRBV6-6 and TRBJ1-1; perhaps TRBD1 as D (5 bases). V lost 6 bases and J lost 2, with 13 bases in between. This CDR3 contains 14 residues. CDR1 and CDR2 (germline): MNHNY, SVGAGI (reference sequence). The CDR3 spells CASRGTLGNTEAFF. CDR3 nucleotides: TGTGCCAGCAGGGGGACTCTAGGAAACACTGAAGCTTTCTTT.

The rearrangement joins TRBV28 to TRBJ2-1, with TRBD2 matching over 7 bases. The CDR3 has 16 residues. The germline CDR1 and CDR2 sequences are MDHEN and SYDVKM. With V trimmed by 4 bases and J by 3 bases, 9 bases remained unmatched. This CDR3 is CASSSQGGGNYNEQFF. The CDR3, as DNA: TGTGCCAGCAGTTCGCAGGGCGGGGGAAACTACAATGAGCAGTTCTTC.

The V call is TRBV4-1, the J call TRBJ2-7; a possible D gene is TRBD2 (5 bases). CDR3 size: 14 residues. The germline V gene has CDR1 MGHRA and CDR2 YSYEKL. Trimming took off 1 base at V and 3 bases at J, with 10 bases between the two ends. The DNA for the CDR3 is TGCGCCAGCAGCCAAGTCCCTCGGGGCTACGAGCAGTACTTC. Translation: CASSQVPRGYEQYF.

The sample holds a few counts of this clone. The gene calls are TRBV29-1 and TRBJ1-3; TRBD1 might be the D (5 bases). The length of the CDR3 is 14 residues. The germline V and J ends were trimmed by 5 bases and 4 bases, with 15 bases remaining between them. The germline CDR1 and CDR2 sequences are SQVTM and ANQGSEA. The CDR3: CSVYRPEYGNTIYF. The CDR3 DNA reads as TGCAGCGTTTACAGGCCCGAGTACGGAAACACCATATATTTT.

This clone showed up just once. The V and J genes are TRBV4-1 and TRBJ1-2; 7 nucleotides align to TRBD1. The J segment lost 4 bases and the V segment lost 5 bases, leaving 7 bases of the junction unmatched. This CDR3 comprises 14 residues. Germline V gene lookup returns CDR1 MGHRA and CDR2 YSYEKL. In DNA form, the CDR3 reads TGCGCCAGCAGCTTGGGGACAGAAACCTATGGCTACACCTTC. This sequence encodes CASSLGTETYGYTF.